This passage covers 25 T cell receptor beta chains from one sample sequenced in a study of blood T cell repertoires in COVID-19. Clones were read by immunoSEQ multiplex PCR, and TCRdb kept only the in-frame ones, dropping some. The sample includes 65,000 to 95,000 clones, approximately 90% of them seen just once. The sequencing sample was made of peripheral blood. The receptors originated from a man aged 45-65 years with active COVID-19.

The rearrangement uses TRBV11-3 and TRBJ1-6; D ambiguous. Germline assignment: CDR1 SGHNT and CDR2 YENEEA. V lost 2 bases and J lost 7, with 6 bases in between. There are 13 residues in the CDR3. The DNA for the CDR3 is TGTGCCAGCAGCTTACCAGCGAATTCACCCCTCCACTTT. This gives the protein CASSLPANSPLHF. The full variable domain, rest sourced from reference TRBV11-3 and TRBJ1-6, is EAGVVQSPRYKIIEKKQPVAFWCNPISGHNTLYWYLQNLGQGPELLIRYENEEAVDDSQLPKDRFSAERLKGVDSTLKIQPAELGDSAVYLCASSLPANSPLHFGNGTRLTVT.

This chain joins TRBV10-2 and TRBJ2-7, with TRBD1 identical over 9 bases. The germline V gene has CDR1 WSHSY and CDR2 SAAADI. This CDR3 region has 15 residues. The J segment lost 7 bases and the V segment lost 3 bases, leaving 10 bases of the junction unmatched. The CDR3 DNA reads TGCGCCAGCAGTGACGGGACAGGGATGATCAGGGAGCAGTACTTC. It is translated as CASSDGTGMIREQYF.

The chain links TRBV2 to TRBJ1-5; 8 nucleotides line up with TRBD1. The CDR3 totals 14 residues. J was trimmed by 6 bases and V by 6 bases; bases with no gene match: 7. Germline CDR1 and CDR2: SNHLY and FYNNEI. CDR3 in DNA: TGTGCCAGCAGCGGAGGAGACAGGGGTCAGCCCCAGCATTTT. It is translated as CASSGGDRGQPQHF.

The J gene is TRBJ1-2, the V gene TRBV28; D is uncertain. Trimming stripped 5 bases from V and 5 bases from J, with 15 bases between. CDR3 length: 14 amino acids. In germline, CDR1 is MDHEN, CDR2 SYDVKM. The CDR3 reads CASSREGSAYGYTF. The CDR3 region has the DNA TGTGCCAGCAGTCGAGAGGGATCCGCATATGGCTACACCTTC.

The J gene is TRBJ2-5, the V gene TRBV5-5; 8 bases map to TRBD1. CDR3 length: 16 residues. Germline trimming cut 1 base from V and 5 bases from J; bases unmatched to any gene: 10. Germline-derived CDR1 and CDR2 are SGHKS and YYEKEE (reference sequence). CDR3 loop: CASSLSQTGEVETQYF. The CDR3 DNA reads TGTGCCAGCAGCTTGTCGCAGACAGGGGAAGTGGAGACCCAGTACTTC.

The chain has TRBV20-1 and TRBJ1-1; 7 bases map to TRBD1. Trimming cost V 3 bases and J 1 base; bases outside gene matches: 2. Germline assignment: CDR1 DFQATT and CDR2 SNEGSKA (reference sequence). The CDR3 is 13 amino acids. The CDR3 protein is CSASRQGNTEAFF. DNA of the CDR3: TGCAGTGCTAGTCGACAGGGGAACACTGAAGCTTTCTTT.

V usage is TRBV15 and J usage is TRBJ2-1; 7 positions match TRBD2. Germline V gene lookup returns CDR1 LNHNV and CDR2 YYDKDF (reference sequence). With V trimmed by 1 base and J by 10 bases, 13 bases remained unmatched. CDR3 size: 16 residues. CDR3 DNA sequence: TGTGCCACCAGCAGAGGCGTGGCTAGCGGTCTTGGCGAGCAGTTCTTC. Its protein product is CATSRGVASGLGEQFF.

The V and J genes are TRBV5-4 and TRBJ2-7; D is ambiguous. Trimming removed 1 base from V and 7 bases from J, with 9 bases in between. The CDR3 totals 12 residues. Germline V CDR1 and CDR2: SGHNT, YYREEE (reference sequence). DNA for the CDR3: TGTGCCAGCAGCTTGAACCGCGCGGAGCAGTACTTC. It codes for CASSLNRAEQYF. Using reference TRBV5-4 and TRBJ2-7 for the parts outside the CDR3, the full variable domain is ETGVTQSPTHLIKTRGQQVTLRCSSQSGHNTVSWYQQALGQGPQFIFQYYREEENGRGNFPPRFSGLQFPNYSSELNVNALELDDSALYLCASSLNRAEQYFGPGTRLTVT.

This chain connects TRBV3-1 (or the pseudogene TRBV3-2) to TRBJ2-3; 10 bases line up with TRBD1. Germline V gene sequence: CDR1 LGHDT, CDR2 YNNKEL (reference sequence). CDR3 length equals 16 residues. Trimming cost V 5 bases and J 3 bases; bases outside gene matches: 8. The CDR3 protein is CASSTRTGGKTDTQYF. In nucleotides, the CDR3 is TGTGCCAGCAGCACCCGGACAGGGGGAAAAACAGATACGCAGTATTTT.

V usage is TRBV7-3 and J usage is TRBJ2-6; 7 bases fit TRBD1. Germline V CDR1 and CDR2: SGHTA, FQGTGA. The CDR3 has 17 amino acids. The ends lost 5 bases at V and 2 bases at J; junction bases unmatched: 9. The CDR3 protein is CASSPRATGTGANVLTF. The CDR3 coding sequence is TGTGCCAGCAGCCCGCGAGCGACAGGGACTGGGGCCAACGTCCTGACTTTC.

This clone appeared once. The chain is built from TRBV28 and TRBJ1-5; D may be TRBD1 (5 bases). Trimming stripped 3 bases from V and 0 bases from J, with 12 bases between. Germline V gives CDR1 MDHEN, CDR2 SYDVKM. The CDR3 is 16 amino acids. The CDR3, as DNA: TGTGCCAGCAGTTTTCGACAGACCCATAGCAATCAGCCCCAGCATTTT. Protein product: CASSFRQTHSNQPQHF.

Here the CDR3 reads CASSAQTGKAFF. Written as DNA, the CDR3 is TGTGCCAGCAGTGCCCAGACAGGGAAAGCTTTCTTT. The chain carries TRBV6-6 and TRBJ1-1; TRBD1 aligns across 7 bases. V dropped 5 bases and J dropped 9; count of bases not matched to a gene: 6. Looked up from germline, CDR1 is MNHNY and CDR2 is SVGAGI (reference sequence). The CDR3 is 12 residues long.

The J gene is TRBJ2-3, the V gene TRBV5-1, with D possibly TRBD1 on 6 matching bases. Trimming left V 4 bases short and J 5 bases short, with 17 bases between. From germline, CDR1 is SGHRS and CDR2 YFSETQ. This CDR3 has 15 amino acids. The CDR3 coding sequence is TGCGCCAGCAGCCTACTGGGCCCAGGGGAAGATACGCAGTATTTT. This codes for CASSLLGPGEDTQYF.

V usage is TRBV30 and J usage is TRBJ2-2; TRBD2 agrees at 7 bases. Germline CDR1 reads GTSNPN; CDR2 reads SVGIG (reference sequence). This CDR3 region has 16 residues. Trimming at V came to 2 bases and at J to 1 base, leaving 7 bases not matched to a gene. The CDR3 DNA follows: TGTGCCTGGAGTTCTCGGCGGGGGAGGAACACCGGGGAGCTGTTTTTT. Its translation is CAWSSRRGRNTGELFF.

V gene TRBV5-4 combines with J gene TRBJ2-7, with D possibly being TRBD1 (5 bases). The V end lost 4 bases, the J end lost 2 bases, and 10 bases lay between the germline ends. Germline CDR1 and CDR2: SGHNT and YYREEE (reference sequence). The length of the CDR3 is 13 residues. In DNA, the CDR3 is TGTGCCAGCAGCGTACAGGCGGCCTACGAGCAGTACTTC. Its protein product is CASSVQAAYEQYF.

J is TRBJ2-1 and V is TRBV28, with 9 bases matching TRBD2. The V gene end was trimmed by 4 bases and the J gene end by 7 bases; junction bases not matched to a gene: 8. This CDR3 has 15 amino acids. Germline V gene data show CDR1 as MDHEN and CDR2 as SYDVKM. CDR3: CASSSAAGGPNEQFF. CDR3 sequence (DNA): TGTGCCAGCAGTTCTGCAGCGGGGGGCCCAAATGAGCAGTTCTTC.

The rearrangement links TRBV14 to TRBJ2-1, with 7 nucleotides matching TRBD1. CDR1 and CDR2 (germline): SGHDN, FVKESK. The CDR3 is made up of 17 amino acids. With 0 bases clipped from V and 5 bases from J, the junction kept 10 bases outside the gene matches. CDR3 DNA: TGTGCCAGCAGCCAAGATAGGGGACAGAACCTAAACAATGAGCAGTTCTTC. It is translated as CASSQDRGQNLNNEQFF.

CDR3 protein: CAISDTSGGPDTQYF. For the CDR3, the DNA is TGTGCCATCAGTGACACTAGCGGGGGACCAGATACGCAGTATTTT. The V call is TRBV10-3, the J call TRBJ2-3; 11 positions agree with TRBD2. Germline lookup yields CDR1 ENHRY and CDR2 SYGVKD. The CDR3 loop spans 15 amino acids. The V segment lost 3 bases and the J segment 4 bases; nucleotides outside the gene matches: 3.

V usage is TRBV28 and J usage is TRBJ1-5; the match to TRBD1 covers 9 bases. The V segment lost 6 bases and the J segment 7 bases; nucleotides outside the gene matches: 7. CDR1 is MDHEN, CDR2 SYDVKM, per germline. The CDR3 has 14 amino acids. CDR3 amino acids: CASSHRGLGQPQHF. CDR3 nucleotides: TGTGCCAGCAGCCACAGGGGGCTAGGCCAGCCCCAGCATTTT.

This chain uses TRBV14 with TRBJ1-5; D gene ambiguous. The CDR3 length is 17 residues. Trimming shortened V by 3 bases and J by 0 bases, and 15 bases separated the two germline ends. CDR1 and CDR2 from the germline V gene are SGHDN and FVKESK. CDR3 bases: TGTGCCAGCAGCCATAGCTCGCGCCTGAATAGCAATCAGCCCCAGCATTTT. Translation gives CASSHSSRLNSNQPQHF. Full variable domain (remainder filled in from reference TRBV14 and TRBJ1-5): EAGVTQFPSHSVIEKGQTVTLRCDPISGHDNLYWYRRVMGKEIKFLLHFVKESKQDESGMPNNRFLAERTGGTYSTLKVQPAELEDSGVYFCASSHSSRLNSNQPQHFGDGTRLSIL.

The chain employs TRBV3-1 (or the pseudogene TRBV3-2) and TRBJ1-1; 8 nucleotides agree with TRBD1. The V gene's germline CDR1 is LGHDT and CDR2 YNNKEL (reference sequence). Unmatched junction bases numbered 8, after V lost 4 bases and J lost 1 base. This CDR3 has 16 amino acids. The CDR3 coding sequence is TGTGCCAGCAGCCGAATCTCAGGGGGCGCGAACACTGAAGCTTTCTTT. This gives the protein CASSRISGGANTEAFF.

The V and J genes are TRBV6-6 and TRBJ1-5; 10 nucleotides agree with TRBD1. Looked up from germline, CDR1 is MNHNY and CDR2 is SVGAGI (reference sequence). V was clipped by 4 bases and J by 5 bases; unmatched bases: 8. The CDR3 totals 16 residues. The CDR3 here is CASSSRDRGGDQPQHF. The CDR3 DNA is TGTGCCAGCAGTTCTCGGGACAGGGGAGGAGATCAGCCCCAGCATTTT.

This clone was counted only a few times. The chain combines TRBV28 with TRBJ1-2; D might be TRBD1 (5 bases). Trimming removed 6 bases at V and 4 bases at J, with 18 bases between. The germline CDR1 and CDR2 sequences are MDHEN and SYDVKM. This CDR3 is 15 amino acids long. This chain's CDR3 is CASRRGTSRSYGYTF. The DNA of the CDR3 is TGTGCCAGCAGGCGTGGGACTTCCCGGTCCTATGGCTACACCTTC.

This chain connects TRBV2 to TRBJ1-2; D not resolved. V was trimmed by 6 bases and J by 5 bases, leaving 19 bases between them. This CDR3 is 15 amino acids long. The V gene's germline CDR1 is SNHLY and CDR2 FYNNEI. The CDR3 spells CASRDLRTGDYGYTF. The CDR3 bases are TGTGCCAGCAGGGACCTACGGACGGGAGATTATGGCTACACCTTC.

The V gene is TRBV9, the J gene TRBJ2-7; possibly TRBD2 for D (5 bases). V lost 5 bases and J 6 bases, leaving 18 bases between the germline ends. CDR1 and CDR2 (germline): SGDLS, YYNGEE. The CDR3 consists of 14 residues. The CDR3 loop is CASSSGRTSFEQYF. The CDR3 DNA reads TGTGCCAGCAGTTCCGGCCGGACTTCGTTCGAGCAGTACTTC.